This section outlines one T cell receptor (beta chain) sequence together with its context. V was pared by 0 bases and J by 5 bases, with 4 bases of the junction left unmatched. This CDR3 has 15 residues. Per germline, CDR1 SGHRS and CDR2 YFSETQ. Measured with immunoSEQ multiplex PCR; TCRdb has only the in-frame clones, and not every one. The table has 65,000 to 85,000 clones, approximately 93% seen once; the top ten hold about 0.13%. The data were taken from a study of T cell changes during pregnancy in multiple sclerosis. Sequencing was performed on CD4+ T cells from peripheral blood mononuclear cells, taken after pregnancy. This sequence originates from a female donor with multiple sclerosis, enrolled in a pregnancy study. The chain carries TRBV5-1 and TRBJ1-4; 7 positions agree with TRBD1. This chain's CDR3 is CASSLAPDRNEKLFF. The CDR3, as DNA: TGCGCCAGCAGCTTGGCCCCGGACAGGAATGAAAAACTGTTTTTT.